This T cell receptor (beta chain) comes out of a study of siplizumab effects on memory and regulatory T cells (dated by TCRdb to 2018 to 2020). Background for the entire study: The study looked at the effect of siplizumab, an anti-CD2 antibody, on alloreactive T-cell subsets in allogeneic mixed lymphocyte reactions made from human PBMCs.

Sorted unstimulated T cells, along with proliferating T cells recovered from mixed lymphocyte reactions, underwent TCRbeta CDR3 sequencing. Fresh whole blood from around 11 HLA-typed healthy donors was used to isolate PBMCs. To map where alloreactive clones came from, CD4+ non-regulatory T cells in the unstimulated state were FACS-sorted. On this clone itself: Its recognized antigen is unknown. Qualities for individual bases were not recorded, and no much larger clone is one base off.

Overall study results and their limits: A naive or memory phenotype could not be assigned to roughly 75-95% of proliferating CD4+ or CD8+ clones. The suppressive function of proliferating Tregs from siplizumab cultures was not functionally confirmed. Siplizumab significantly reduced the cumulative frequency of alloreactive sequences traceable to unstimulated CD4+ memory T cells. Of the alloreactive CD4+ clones that could be mapped, the Treg-derived share averaged roughly 73% with siplizumab compared with approximately 25% in control reactions. Because sequences below about 10^-5 frequency were poorly captured, only a minor fraction of alloreactive clones could be mapped to unstimulated subsets. Unstimulated naive T cells appeared more diverse than memory T cells, and naive cells seemed to contribute substantially to the alloresponse.

Libraries were built with the immunoSEQ multiplex PCR assay. Approximately 10^5 TCR templates per sample were assayed by the deep sequencing platform. Genomic DNA extracted from sorted T cells was used for TCRbeta CDR3 sequencing. Under the source paper's analysis protocol: The R programming language was used for clonal analysis of TCRbeta CDR3 data. Unstimulated samples were compared with post-reaction CFSE-low samples to define alloreactive CD4+ and CD8+ clones. By matching sequences to the repertoires of sorted unstimulated Treg and non-Treg cells, each alloreactive CD4+ clone was assigned a regulatory or non-regulatory origin. TCRdb carries this immuneACCESS record with in-frame sequences only. Its versions omit some clonotypes, under half of them owing to an unresolved V gene in the studies checked, with the rest unexplained. Clonal size and the V and J genes are those of that table, whereas D and trimming came from the DNA. Recorded for this sample are under 110,000 clones; about nine tenths of them occurred a single time. Clones ranked in the top ten supply more than 10% of the sample.

Germline trimming amounts to 3 bases on V and 3 bases on J, with 2 as the count of junction bases outside the gene matches. The germline V gene (reference sequence) supplies CDR1 LNHNV and CDR2 YYDKDF. The CDR3, cysteine through phenylalanine, is 14 amino acids long. Here the CDR3 DNA is all that survives: 42 bases in frame from base 1. Sequencing was performed on non-Treg CD4+ T cells sorted from blood. The intended sense of this specimen's cell subset or site label: FACS-sorted unstimulated CD4+ non-regulatory T cells. This clonotype was sampled from a human donor in good health. Recombination linked TRBV15 to TRBJ2-5; 9 of the junction bases match TRBD1. The nucleotide sequence is given as TGTGCCACCAGCAGGTGGGACAGGGAAGAGACCCAGTACTTC. Protein translation: CATSRWDREETQYF.